The 10 T cell receptor beta chains given below trace back to one sample, sequenced in a study of CD8+CD57+ T cells in acquired aplastic anemia. CDR3 and TCR beta VDJ profiling relied on genomic DNA as the template. Each CDR3 protein gets one entry after TCRdb re-called the reads with MiXCR. The sample consists of about 240,000 distinct CDR3 sequences, 47% of them appearing once. All patients picked for sequencing had shown, by flow cytometry, an expansion of CD8+CD57+ cells. What was sequenced was sorted CD4+, CD8+, or CD8+CD57+ T cells (not recorded which) from PBMCs. These receptors were taken from a human donor with aplastic anemia.

J is TRBJ1-6 and V is TRBV25-1; 9 bases map to TRBD1. This CDR3 comprises 15 residues. Per the germline V gene, CDR1 is MGHDK and CDR2 is SYGVNS. V was pared by 3 bases and J by 8 bases, with 5 bases of the junction left unmatched. CDR3 bases: TGTGCCAGCAGTGACCCGGGACAGGGCGATTCACCCCTCCACTTT. This encodes CASSDPGQGDSPLHF.

The V and J genes are TRBV19 and TRBJ2-6; 9 bases align to TRBD2. The CDR3 totals 18 residues. The germline gives CDR1 LNHDA, CDR2 SQIVND (reference sequence). J was trimmed by 0 bases and V by 3 bases; bases with no gene match: 6. As DNA, the CDR3 is TGTGCCAGTAGTATGACGGCTAGCGGGAACTCTGGGGCCAACGTCCTGACTTTC. It specifies CASSMTASGNSGANVLTF.

This clonotype has ten or more counts. Possible read error: a much larger clone is one base away. CDR3 sequence: CAGSLVGTEAFF. CDR3 nucleotide sequence: TGTGCCGGCAGCTTAGTAGGCACTGAAGCTTTCTTT. The genes are TRBV7-9 and TRBJ1-1, with D hard to call. The CDR3 is 12 residues long. Per the germline V gene, CDR1 is SEHNR and CDR2 is FQNEAQ (reference sequence).

The chain is built from TRBV7-2 and TRBJ1-6; D call uncertain. V lost 3 bases to trimming and J lost 0 bases, with 18 bases between them. CDR1 is SGHTA, CDR2 FQGNSA, per germline. This CDR3 is built from 19 residues. The DNA for the CDR3 is TGTGCCAGCAGCTTGATGCGGACTTTCGCGAGCTCCTATAATTCACCCCTCCACTTT. Residues: CASSLMRTFASSYNSPLHF.

The chain uses TRBV11-2 and TRBJ1-1; no reliable D call. V was clipped by 5 bases and J by 5 bases, with 24 bases between them. This CDR3 comprises 17 residues. CDR1 SGHAT and CDR2 FQNNGV come from the germline V gene. This CDR3 is CASSGEQMTRVFTEAFF. Here the CDR3 DNA reads TGTGCCAGCAGCGGCGAGCAGATGACGAGGGTGTTTACTGAAGCTTTCTTT.

This rearrangement joins TRBV2 to TRBJ2-1, with 15 bases lining up with TRBD2. Germline-derived CDR1 and CDR2 are SNHLY and FYNNEI. The CDR3 contains 14 residues. J gave up 12 bases and V 5 bases, and 5 bases lay outside the gene matches. The CDR3: CASSPGLAGGVQFF. The CDR3 DNA is TGTGCCAGCAGTCCCGGACTAGCGGGAGGGGTGCAGTTCTTC.

The chain employs TRBV19 and TRBJ1-6, with TRBD1 matching over 10 bases. Germline loops: CDR1 LNHDA, CDR2 SQIVND (reference sequence). The trim removed 6 bases at V and 5 bases at J, leaving 4 bases unmatched. The CDR3 has 15 amino acids. The CDR3 spells CASSFGTGDNSPLHF. The CDR3 DNA sequence: TGTGCCAGTAGCTTTGGGACAGGGGATAATTCACCCCTCCACTTT.

The gene calls are TRBV6-1 and TRBJ1-2; D gene uncertain. V was clipped by 2 bases and J by 5 bases, with 3 bases between them. CDR3 size: 11 residues. Germline V gene sequence: CDR1 MNHNS, CDR2 SASEGT. The CDR3 region is CASSEMYGYTF. In DNA, the CDR3 is TGTGCCAGCAGTGAAATGTATGGCTACACCTTC.

This chain uses TRBV2 with TRBJ2-2, with TRBD2 identical over 7 bases. Germline assignment: CDR1 SNHLY and CDR2 FYNNEI. The CDR3 covers 16 residues. Germline trimming cut 5 bases from V and 1 base from J; bases unmatched to any gene: 7. CDR3 amino acids: CASSKTSTLNTGELFF. CDR3 DNA sequence: TGTGCCAGCAGTAAGACTAGCACCTTGAACACCGGGGAGCTGTTTTTT.

V gene TRBV7-2 combines with J gene TRBJ1-5; D uncertain. The CDR3 totals 13 residues. V lost 5 bases, J lost 4 bases, and 9 bases lay in between. Looked up from germline, CDR1 is SGHTA and CDR2 is FQGNSA. CDR3 DNA sequence: TGTGCCAGCAGCCCCTCAGTTAATCAGCCCCAGCATTTT. It translates to CASSPSVNQPQHF.